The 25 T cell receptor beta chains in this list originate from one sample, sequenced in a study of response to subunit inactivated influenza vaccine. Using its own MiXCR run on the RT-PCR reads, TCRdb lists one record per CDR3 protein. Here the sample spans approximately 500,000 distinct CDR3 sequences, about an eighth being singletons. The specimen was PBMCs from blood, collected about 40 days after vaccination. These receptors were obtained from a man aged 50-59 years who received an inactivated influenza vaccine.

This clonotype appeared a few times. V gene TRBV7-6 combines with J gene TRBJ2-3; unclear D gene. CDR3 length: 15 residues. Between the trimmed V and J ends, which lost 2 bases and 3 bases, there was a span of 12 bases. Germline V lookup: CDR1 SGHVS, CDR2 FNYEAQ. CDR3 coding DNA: TGTGCCAGCAGCTTAAGGTGGGAAAAGACAGATACGCAGTATTTT. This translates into CASSLRWEKTDTQYF.

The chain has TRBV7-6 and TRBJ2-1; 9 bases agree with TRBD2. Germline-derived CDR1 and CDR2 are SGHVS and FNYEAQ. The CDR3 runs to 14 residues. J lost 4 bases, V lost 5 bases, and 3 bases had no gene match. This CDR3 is CASSSSGGYNEQFF. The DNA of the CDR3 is TGTGCCAGCAGCAGTAGCGGGGGTTACAATGAGCAGTTCTTC.

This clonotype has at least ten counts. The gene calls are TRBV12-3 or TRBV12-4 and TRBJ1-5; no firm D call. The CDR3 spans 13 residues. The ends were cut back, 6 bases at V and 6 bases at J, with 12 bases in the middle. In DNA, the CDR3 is TGTGCCAGCAGCCTCAACGGAGCTCAGCCCCAGCATTTT. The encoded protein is CASSLNGAQPQHF.

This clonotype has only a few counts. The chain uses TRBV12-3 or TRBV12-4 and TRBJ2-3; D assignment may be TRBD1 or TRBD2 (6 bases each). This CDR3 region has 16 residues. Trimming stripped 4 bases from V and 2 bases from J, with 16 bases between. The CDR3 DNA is TGTGCCAGCAGTTGGGGGGCCCATATCCTCACAGATACGCAGTATTTT. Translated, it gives CASSWGAHILTDTQYF.

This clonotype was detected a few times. The CDR3 DNA reads TGCGCCAGCAGCTTGGGAGACAGGACTAGCGGATTCCAAGAGACCCAGTACTTC. This translates into CASSLGDRTSGFQETQYF. This sequence joins TRBV5-1 and TRBJ2-5; 10 nucleotides agree with TRBD2. Germline loops: CDR1 SGHRS, CDR2 YFSETQ. V trimming: 0 bases; J trimming: 1 base; junction bases outside the gene matches: 9. The CDR3 is made up of 18 amino acids.

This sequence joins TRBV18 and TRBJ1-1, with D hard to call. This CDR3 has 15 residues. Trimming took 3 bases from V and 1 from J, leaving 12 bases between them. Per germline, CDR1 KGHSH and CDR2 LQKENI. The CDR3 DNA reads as TGTGCCAGCTCACCTCCATGGAAGCCGAACACTGAAGCTTTCTTT. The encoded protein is CASSPPWKPNTEAFF.

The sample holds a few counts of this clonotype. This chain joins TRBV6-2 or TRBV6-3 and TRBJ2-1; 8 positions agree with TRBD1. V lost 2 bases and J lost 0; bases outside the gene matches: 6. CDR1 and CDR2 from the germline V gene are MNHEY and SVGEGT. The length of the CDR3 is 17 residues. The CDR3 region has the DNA TGTGCCAGCAGTTACCGACAGGGGTCGAGCTCCTACAATGAGCAGTTCTTC. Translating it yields CASSYRQGSSSYNEQFF.

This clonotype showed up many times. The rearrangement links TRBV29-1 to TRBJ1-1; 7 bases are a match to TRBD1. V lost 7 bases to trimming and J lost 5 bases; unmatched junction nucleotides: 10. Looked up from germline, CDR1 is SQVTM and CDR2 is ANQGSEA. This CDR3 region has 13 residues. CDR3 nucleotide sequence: TGCAGCGCCCTTGACAGGGTAGGAACTGAAGCTTTCTTT. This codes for CSALDRVGTEAFF. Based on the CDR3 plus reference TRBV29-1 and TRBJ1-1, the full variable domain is SAVISQKPSRDICQRGTSLTIQCQVDSQVTMMFWYRQQPGQSLTLIATANQGSEATYESGFVIDKFPISRPNLTFSTLTVSNMSPEDSSIYLCSALDRVGTEAFFGQGTRLTVV.

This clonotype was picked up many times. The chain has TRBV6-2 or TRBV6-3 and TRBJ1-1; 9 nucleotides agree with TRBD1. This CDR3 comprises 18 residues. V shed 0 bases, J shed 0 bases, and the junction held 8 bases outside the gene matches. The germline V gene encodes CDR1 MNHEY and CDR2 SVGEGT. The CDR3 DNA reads TGTGCCAGCAGTTACTCGGGGACAGGGATAAGGATGAACACTGAAGCTTTCTTT. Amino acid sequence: CASSYSGTGIRMNTEAFF.

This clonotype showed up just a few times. The DNA of the CDR3 is TGCAGTGCTAGAGATTGGAGGGCCATGTTCGACGAGCAGTACTTC. Translation gives CSARDWRAMFDEQYF. This sequence joins TRBV20-1 and TRBJ2-7, with TRBD2 as a possible D gene (6 bases). V lost 0 bases, J lost 5 bases, and 17 bases lay in between. The CDR3 is 15 amino acids. From germline, CDR1 is DFQATT and CDR2 SNEGSKA (reference sequence).

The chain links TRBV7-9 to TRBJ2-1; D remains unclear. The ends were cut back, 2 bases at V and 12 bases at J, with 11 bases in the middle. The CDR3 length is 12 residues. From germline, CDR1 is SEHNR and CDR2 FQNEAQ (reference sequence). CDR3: CASSLSGSLQFF. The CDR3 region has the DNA TGTGCCAGCAGCTTATCCGGCTCGCTGCAGTTCTTC.

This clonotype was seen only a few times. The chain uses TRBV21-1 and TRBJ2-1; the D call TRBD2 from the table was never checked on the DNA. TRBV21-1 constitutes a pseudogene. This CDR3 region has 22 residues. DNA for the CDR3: TGTGCCAGCAGCAATCAGCCACCCATCCGAGCGGGATTTTTACATTCCTACAATGAGCAGTTCTTC. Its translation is CASSNQPPIRAGFLHSYNEQFF.

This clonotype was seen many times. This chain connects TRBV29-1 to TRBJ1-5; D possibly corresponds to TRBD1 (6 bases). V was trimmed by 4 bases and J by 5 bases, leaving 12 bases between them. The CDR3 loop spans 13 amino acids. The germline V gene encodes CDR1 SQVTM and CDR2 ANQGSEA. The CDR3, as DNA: TGCAGCGTTGGAGCGTCAGGGGATCAGCCCCAGCATTTT. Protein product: CSVGASGDQPQHF.

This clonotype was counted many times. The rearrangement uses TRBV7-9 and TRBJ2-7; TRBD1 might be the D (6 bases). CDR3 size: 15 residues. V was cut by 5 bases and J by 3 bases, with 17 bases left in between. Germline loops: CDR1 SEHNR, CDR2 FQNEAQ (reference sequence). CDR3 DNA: TGTGCCAGCAGCCCACCGGGGACACAGAACTACGAGCAGTACTTC. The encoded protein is CASSPPGTQNYEQYF. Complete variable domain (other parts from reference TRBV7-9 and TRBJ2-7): DTGVSQNPRHKITKRGQNVTFRCDPISEHNRLYWYRQTLGQGPEFLTYFQNEAQLEKSRLLSDRFSAERPKGSFSTLEIQRTEQGDSAMYLCASSPPGTQNYEQYFGPGTRLTVT.

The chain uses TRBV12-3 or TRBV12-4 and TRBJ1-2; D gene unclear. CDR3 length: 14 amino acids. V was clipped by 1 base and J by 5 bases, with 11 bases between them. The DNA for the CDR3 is TGTGCCAGCAGTTTAGACGGGCGGATTTATGGCTACACCTTC. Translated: CASSLDGRIYGYTF.

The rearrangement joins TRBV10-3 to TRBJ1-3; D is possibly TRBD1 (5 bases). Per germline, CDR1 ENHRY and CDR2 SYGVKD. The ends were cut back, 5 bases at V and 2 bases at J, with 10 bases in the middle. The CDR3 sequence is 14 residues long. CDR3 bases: TGTGCCATCAGTACCGGGACTGCTGGAAACACCATATATTTT. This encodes CAISTGTAGNTIYF.

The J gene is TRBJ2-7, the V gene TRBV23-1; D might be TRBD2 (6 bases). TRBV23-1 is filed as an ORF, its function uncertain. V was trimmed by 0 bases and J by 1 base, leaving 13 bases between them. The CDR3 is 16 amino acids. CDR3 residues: CASSQSREVLSYEQYF. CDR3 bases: TGCGCCAGCAGTCAATCGAGGGAGGTCCTGTCCTACGAGCAGTACTTC.

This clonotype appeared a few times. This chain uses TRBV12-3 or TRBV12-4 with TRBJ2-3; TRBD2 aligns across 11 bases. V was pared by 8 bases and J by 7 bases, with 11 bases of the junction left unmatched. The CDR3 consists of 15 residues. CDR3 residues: CASGLAGGRANTQYF. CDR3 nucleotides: TGTGCCAGCGGATTAGCGGGGGGGAGAGCGAATACGCAGTATTTT.

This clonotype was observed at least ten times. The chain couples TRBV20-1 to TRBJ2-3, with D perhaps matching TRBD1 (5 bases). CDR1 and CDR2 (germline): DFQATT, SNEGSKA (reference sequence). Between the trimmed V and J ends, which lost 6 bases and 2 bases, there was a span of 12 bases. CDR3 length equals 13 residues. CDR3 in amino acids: CSADSQNTDTQYF. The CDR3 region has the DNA TGCAGTGCAGACAGCCAAAACACAGATACGCAGTATTTT.

The CDR3 bases are TGTGCCAGCAGCTCCGCTTCCCGTCGACCCTACGAGCAGTACTTC. Translated: CASSSASRRPYEQYF. V gene TRBV7-2 combines with J gene TRBJ2-7; D is ambiguous. V was clipped by 4 bases and J by 2 bases, with 15 bases between them. The CDR3 runs 15 residues. Looked up from germline, CDR1 is SGHTA and CDR2 is FQGNSA.

The CDR3 loop is CASSTQLAGVHEQYF. The DNA of the CDR3 is TGTGCCAGCAGCACACAACTAGCGGGAGTCCACGAGCAGTACTTC. V usage is TRBV7-9 and J usage is TRBJ2-7; TRBD2 matches 11 bases. The CDR3 contains 15 residues. The V gene end was trimmed by 5 bases and the J gene end by 5 bases; junction bases not matched to a gene: 8. Germline-derived CDR1 and CDR2 are SEHNR and FQNEAQ (reference sequence).

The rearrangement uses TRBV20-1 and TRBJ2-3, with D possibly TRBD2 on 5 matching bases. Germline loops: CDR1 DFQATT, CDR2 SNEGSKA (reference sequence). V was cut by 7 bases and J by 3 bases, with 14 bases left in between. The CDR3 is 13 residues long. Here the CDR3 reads CSVPGPGTDTQYF. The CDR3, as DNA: TGCAGTGTCCCGGGTCCGGGGACAGATACGCAGTATTTT.

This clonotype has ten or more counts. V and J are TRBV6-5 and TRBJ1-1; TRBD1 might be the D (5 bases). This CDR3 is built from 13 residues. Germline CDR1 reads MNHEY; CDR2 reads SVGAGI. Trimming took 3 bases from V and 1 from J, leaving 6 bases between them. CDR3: CASSYTGNTEAFF. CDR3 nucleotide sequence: TGTGCCAGCAGTTATACAGGGAACACTGAAGCTTTCTTT.

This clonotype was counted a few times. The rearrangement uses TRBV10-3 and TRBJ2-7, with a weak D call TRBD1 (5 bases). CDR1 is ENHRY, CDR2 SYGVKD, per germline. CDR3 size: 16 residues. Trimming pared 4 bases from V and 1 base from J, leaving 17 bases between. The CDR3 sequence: CAISGNAGQGSYEQYF. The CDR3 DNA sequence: TGTGCCATCAGTGGAAACGCTGGACAAGGTTCCTACGAGCAGTACTTC.

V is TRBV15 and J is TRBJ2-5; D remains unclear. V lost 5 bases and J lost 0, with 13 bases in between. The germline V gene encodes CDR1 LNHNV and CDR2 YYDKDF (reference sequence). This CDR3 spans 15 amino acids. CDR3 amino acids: CATSVRFRNQETQYF. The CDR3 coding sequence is TGTGCCACCAGCGTACGATTCAGAAACCAAGAGACCCAGTACTTC.